Shown below are 8 T cell receptor beta chains from a single sample sequenced in a study of beta chain features in type 1 diabetes. Since all of the isolated RNA was reverse transcribed, expressed TCRB transcripts were what got sequenced. Generated by immunoSEQ multiplex PCR, the TCRdb table keeps only in-frame clones and is missing some. The data contain roughly 380,000 clones, about 19% of them singletons. Sequenced material: naive CD4+ T cells from blood. These receptor sequences come from a woman aged 18-29 years in good health.

This chain joins TRBV4-1 and TRBJ1-5; D call uncertain. Germline CDR1 is MGHRA and CDR2 is YSYEKL. CDR3 length: 16 amino acids. Trimming pared 3 bases from V and 0 bases from J, leaving 12 bases between. The CDR3 spells CASSQLTGVSNQPQHF. The CDR3 DNA reads TGCGCCAGCAGCCAGCTGACGGGAGTTAGCAATCAGCCCCAGCATTTT.

This clone was seen more than once but under ten times. The gene calls are TRBV5-1 and TRBJ1-1; D might be TRBD1 (6 bases). The CDR3 length is 12 residues. V lost 3 bases, J lost 8 bases, and 11 bases lay in between. Germline CDR1 is SGHRS and CDR2 is YFSETQ. CDR3 protein: CASSSRTAEAFF. The CDR3, as DNA: TGCGCCAGCAGCTCGAGGACAGCCGAAGCTTTCTTT.

The gene calls are TRBV18 and TRBJ2-1; D is unclear. CDR3 size: 14 residues. CDR1 is KGHSH, CDR2 LQKENI, per germline. Trimming left V 4 bases short and J 3 bases short, with 10 bases between. DNA for the CDR3: TGTGCCAGCTCACTGAGCGAAGGCTACAATGAGCAGTTCTTC. Protein sequence: CASSLSEGYNEQFF.

The V and J genes are TRBV18 and TRBJ2-5; possible D gene TRBD1, 6 bases. Germline V CDR1 and CDR2: KGHSH, LQKENI. V gave up 0 bases and J gave up 4 bases, with 9 bases separating them. The CDR3 spans 14 residues. CDR3 loop: CASSPPARGETQYF. CDR3 DNA sequence: TGTGCCAGCTCACCACCTGCCAGGGGAGAGACCCAGTACTTC.

The chain joins TRBV7-3 to TRBJ2-1; the match to TRBD1 covers 9 bases. Germline trimming cut 2 bases from V and 5 bases from J; bases unmatched to any gene: 7. CDR1 is SGHTA and CDR2 is FQGTGA in the germline V gene. The CDR3 sequence is 16 residues long. The CDR3 DNA sequence: TGTGCCAGCAGCTTACCCGGGACAGGGAAAGACAATGAGCAGTTCTTC. Translated: CASSLPGTGKDNEQFF.

This clone was seen a few times. The rearrangement joins TRBV7-9 to TRBJ2-1, with TRBD2 matching 7 bases. The CDR3 is 16 residues long. With 1 base clipped from V and 0 bases from J, the junction kept 3 bases outside the gene matches. CDR1 is SEHNR, CDR2 FQNEAQ, per germline (reference sequence). The CDR3 region has the DNA TGTGCCAGCAGCTTAGTCGGGAGGCTCTCCTACAATGAGCAGTTCTTC. This encodes CASSLVGRLSYNEQFF.

The V gene is TRBV5-4, the J gene TRBJ2-7; TRBD2 agrees at 9 bases. CDR1 is SGHNT and CDR2 is YYREEE in the germline V gene (reference sequence). J was trimmed by 5 bases and V by 4 bases; bases with no gene match: 4. The CDR3 has 13 amino acids. CDR3 loop: CASSPGLANEQYF. For the CDR3, the DNA is TGTGCCAGCAGCCCGGGACTAGCAAACGAGCAGTACTTC.

This clone was seen a few times. Additional DNA sequences in this sample encode the identical CDR3. The chain combines TRBV9 with TRBJ1-2; D perhaps matches TRBD1 (6 bases). Germline lookup yields CDR1 SGDLS and CDR2 YYNGEE. This CDR3 has 13 amino acids. With 1 base removed from V and 2 bases from J, the gap between germline ends came to 6 bases. Written as DNA, the CDR3 is TGTGCCAGCAGCGTACAGGGGAACTATGGCTACACCTTC. Its protein is CASSVQGNYGYTF.